The clone carrying this TCR beta chain has only a few counts. The antigen is not known. Trimming at V came to 5 bases and at J to 2 bases, leaving 5 bases not matched to a gene. Per the germline V gene, CDR1 is MNHEY and CDR2 is SMNVEV (reference sequence). This CDR3 contains 16 residues. This entry is derived from a study of post-analysis software for immune sequencing data. In the study overall: Relapsing-remitting, secondary progressive and progressive-relapsing forms of multiple sclerosis all featured among disease courses. General study points: Those samples that were prepared in the same batch co-clustered strongly by F measure. TRBV segments more frequent in patients than in controls numbered about five and included TRBV5-6, TRBV5-1 and TRBV20-1.

Libraries were made from TCR beta cDNA, and they carried unique molecular identifiers. TCRdb reprocessed the PCR reads via MiXCR and lists one record per CDR3 protein. The sample contains hundreds of thousands of distinct CDR3 sequences, about 53% of which appear only once. The sequence was collected from a girl between 10 and 17 years old with multiple sclerosis. The genes are TRBV27 and TRBJ2-3; 12 bases match TRBD1. Specimen: blood. The DNA of the CDR3 is TGTGCCAGCAGTCCCGGGACAGGGGGCGTCACAGATACGCAGTATTTT. This translates into CASSPGTGGVTDTQYF.